These 17 T cell receptor beta chains share one sample of origin, sequenced in a study of T-cell reconstitution after alpha-beta-depleted transplantation in children. Unique molecular identifiers were built into the TCRbeta library. MiXCR was run by TCRdb on the PCR reads, yielding one entry per CDR3 protein. Of around 800,000 distinct CDR3 sequences in the sample, 16% were seen once. The source was PBMCs, mostly from graft donor cells, collected 360 days after TCRalphabeta/CD19-depleted stem cell transplant. All receptors derive from a male patient aged 10 to 17 who had a stem cell transplant for acute lymphoblastic leukemia, so the T cells may come from the graft donor.

This clonotype was picked up a small number of times. The chain carries TRBV12-3 or TRBV12-4 and TRBJ2-1; the match to TRBD2 covers 9 bases. The CDR3 is 16 residues long. V dropped 6 bases and J dropped 4; count of bases not matched to a gene: 10. The CDR3 region has the DNA TGTGCCAGCAGAATACCCGGGACTAGCCTTTACAATGAGCAGTTCTTC. Translating it yields CASRIPGTSLYNEQFF.

This clonotype has ten or more counts. V is TRBV9 and J is TRBJ2-2; unclear D gene. This CDR3 contains 12 residues. Germline lookup yields CDR1 SGDLS and CDR2 YYNGEE. Trimming stripped 6 bases from V and 2 bases from J, with 5 bases between. The CDR3 sequence is CASNLNTGELFF. DNA of the CDR3: TGTGCCAGCAATTTAAACACCGGGGAGCTGTTTTTT.

This clonotype has ten or more counts. One end of the junction is discordant with germline, which a read error may explain. The chain recombines TRBV5-1 with TRBJ2-2; no clear D gene. CDR1 and CDR2 (germline): SGHRS, YFSETQ. The CDR3 is made up of 13 amino acids. The CDR3 nucleotides are TGTGCCAGCAGCTTTAGGGACACCGGGGAGCTGTTTTTT. Its translation is CASSFRDTGELFF.

This clonotype showed up just a few times. The chain links TRBV5-5 to TRBJ2-1; a possible D gene is TRBD2 (6 bases). Trimming cost V 4 bases and J 12 bases, with 17 bases left between them. The CDR3 has 13 residues. Germline CDR1 is SGHKS and CDR2 is YYEKEE (reference sequence). As DNA, the CDR3 is TGTGCCAGCAGCCCCGGGACTGTCGAGGTGCAGTTCTTC. The encoded protein is CASSPGTVEVQFF.

The V and J genes are TRBV7-2 and TRBJ1-1; 7 positions match TRBD1. The CDR3 covers 15 residues. V gave up 1 base and J gave up 4 bases; unmatched junction bases: 6. Germline V gives CDR1 SGHTA, CDR2 FQGNSA. The DNA for the CDR3 is TGTGCCAGCAGCTTAGAAACAGGGGAATTCACTGAAGCTTTCTTT. Its translation: CASSLETGEFTEAFF.

The chain combines TRBV29-1 with TRBJ2-2; TRBD1 might be the D (5 bases). In germline, CDR1 is SQVTM, CDR2 ANQGSEA. This CDR3 is 14 amino acids long. The V end was cut by 6 bases, the J end by 4 bases, with 15 bases between. CDR3 bases: TGCAGCGTCTCCCTTGACAGACCCACCGGGGAGCTGTTTTTT. Its protein product is CSVSLDRPTGELFF.

The CDR3 region has the DNA TGTGCCAGCACCTTTATAGGACAGGAGTACGAGCAGTACTTC. This translates into CASTFIGQEYEQYF. The rearrangement joins TRBV25-1 to TRBJ2-7; TRBD1 matches at 7 bases. Trimming removed 7 bases from V and 4 bases from J; junction bases left unmatched: 10. Per germline, CDR1 MGHDK and CDR2 SYGVNS. The CDR3 contains 14 residues.

The CDR3 coding sequence is TGTGCCAGCAGCCCGAGCCGACAGGGAAGGAGGTACGAGCAGTACTTC. It encodes CASSPSRQGRRYEQYF. This chain connects TRBV14 to TRBJ2-7; 7 bases agree with TRBD1. V was pared by 4 bases and J by 4 bases, with 13 bases of the junction left unmatched. Looked up from germline, CDR1 is SGHDN and CDR2 is FVKESK. The CDR3 has 16 residues. Full variable domain (outside the CDR3, taken from reference TRBV14 and TRBJ2-7): EAGVTQFPSHSVIEKGQTVTLRCDPISGHDNLYWYRRVMGKEIKFLLHFVKESKQDESGMPNNRFLAERTGGTYSTLKVQPAELEDSGVYFCASSPSRQGRRYEQYFGPGTRLTVT.

V is TRBV2 and J is TRBJ2-1; D perhaps matches TRBD1 (6 bases). CDR3 length equals 18 residues. Germline CDR1 SNHLY, CDR2 FYNNEI. Trimming pared 11 bases from V and 4 bases from J, leaving 30 bases between. The CDR3 is CARPGQPGLREEYNEQFF. The CDR3 DNA follows: TGTGCCCGACCAGGACAGCCCGGGTTGAGGGAAGAATACAATGAGCAGTTCTTC.

This clonotype has more than one count but fewer than ten. The chain uses TRBV6-5 and TRBJ2-3; tentatively, D is TRBD2 (6 bases). The CDR3 is 16 residues long. Trimming cost V 0 bases and J 2 bases, with 12 bases left between them. CDR1 is MNHEY, CDR2 SVGAGI, per germline. The CDR3 DNA sequence: TGTGCCAGCAGTTACTCGAATCCGGGGGTCACAGATACGCAGTATTTT. Protein sequence: CASSYSNPGVTDTQYF.

This clonotype appeared a few times. The rearrangement uses TRBV18 and TRBJ2-1, with D uncertain. This CDR3 is 13 amino acids long. Trimming took off 2 bases at V and 2 bases at J, with 4 bases between the two ends. From germline, CDR1 is KGHSH and CDR2 LQKENI. The CDR3 region is CASSPNPYNEQFF. For the CDR3, the DNA is TGTGCCAGCTCACCAAACCCCTACAATGAGCAGTTCTTC.

V gene TRBV6-5 combines with J gene TRBJ1-4; D is unclear. The germline V gene encodes CDR1 MNHEY and CDR2 SVGAGI. The V gene lost 8 bases and the J gene lost 7 bases, with 20 bases spanning the gap. The CDR3 is 15 residues long. This CDR3 reads CASRVTPSRVEKLFF. The CDR3, as DNA: TGTGCCAGCCGCGTTACGCCATCGAGAGTTGAAAAACTGTTTTTT.

Ten or more counts support this clonotype. The chain combines TRBV6-5 with TRBJ1-1; D unresolved. The CDR3 totals 15 residues. Germline V gene data show CDR1 as MNHEY and CDR2 as SVGAGI. Between the trimmed V and J ends, which lost 6 bases and 1 base, there was a span of 15 bases. DNA for the CDR3: TGTGCCAGCAGCCTTGAGAGGGCTTCGAACACTGAAGCTTTCTTT. This codes for CASSLERASNTEAFF.

The CDR3 sequence is CASSLAAQHLYGYTF. For the CDR3, the DNA is TGTGCCAGCAGCTTAGCGGCCCAGCATCTCTATGGCTACACCTTC. This rearrangement joins TRBV7-9 to TRBJ1-2; D not certain. V lost 0 bases, J lost 4 bases, and 12 bases lay in between. The CDR3 is 15 amino acids. Germline V CDR1 and CDR2: SEHNR, FQNEAQ (reference sequence).

The chain links TRBV6-1 to TRBJ2-1; no definite D call. This CDR3 has 12 amino acids. V was pared by 8 bases and J by 8 bases, with 13 bases between. The germline gives CDR1 MNHNS, CDR2 SASEGT. Written as DNA, the CDR3 is TGTGCCAGCTCTATCCGGGCGTATGAGCAGTTCTTC. Translation gives CASSIRAYEQFF.

This clonotype was detected a few times. V usage is TRBV5-1 and J usage is TRBJ1-1; tentative D call: TRBD1 (5 bases). V was pared by 4 bases and J by 6 bases, with 16 bases between. This CDR3 comprises 14 residues. Germline CDR1 and CDR2: SGHRS and YFSETQ. CDR3 in amino acids: CASSKGAGMAEAFF. The CDR3 DNA is TGCGCCAGCAGCAAGGGAGCAGGGATGGCTGAAGCTTTCTTT.

The genes are TRBV5-1 and TRBJ2-1, with 7 nucleotides matching TRBD1. CDR1 is SGHRS and CDR2 is YFSETQ in the germline V gene. With 2 bases clipped from V and 8 bases from J, the junction kept 10 bases outside the gene matches. The CDR3 spans 15 residues. The CDR3 coding sequence is TGCGCCAGCAGCTTCGCGACAGGGAGTATCGATGAGCAGTTCTTC. Protein: CASSFATGSIDEQFF. Complete variable domain (other parts from reference TRBV5-1 and TRBJ2-1): KAGVTQTPRYLIKTRGQQVTLSCSPISGHRSVSWYQQTPGQGLQFLFEYFSETQRNKGNFPGRFSGRQFSNSRSEMNVSTLELGDSALYLCASSFATGSIDEQFFGPGTRLTVL.